The rows below give T cell receptor beta chains drawn from one sample of a study of blood T cell repertoires in COVID-19. Produced via immunoSEQ multiplex PCR; TCRdb's table is partial and in-frame only. Counted here are approximately 69,000 clones, around 80% occurring once; the ten biggest clones make up roughly 15%. The specimen sequenced was peripheral blood. These receptors came from a woman of 80 years or more with acute or convalescent COVID-19. Both conserved end residues are part of each CDR3. The order of the fields is CDR3 protein, CDR3 DNA, D gene, CDR3 length, clone size, J gene, V gene. A D gene is named only where the DNA matches it firmly. Where a row states a size, it is once, few, many or the class of an expanded clone; other rows omit it.

CDR3aa: CATSAHAGVNTEAFF
CDR3nt: TGTGCCACCAGCGCCCACGCGGGGGTGAACACTGAAGCTTTCTTT
d_gene: NA
len: 15
abundance: NA
j_gene: TRBJ1-1
v_gene: TRBV15

CDR3aa: CASSPNRGATNYGYTF
CDR3nt: TGTGCCAGCTCACCTAACAGGGGTGCAACTAACTATGGCTACACCTTC
d_gene: TRBD1
len: 16
abundance: NA
j_gene: TRBJ1-2
v_gene: TRBV18

CDR3aa: CATADLAGFTDTQYF
CDR3nt: TGCGCCACCGCGGACTTAGCGGGGTTCACAGATACGCAGTATTTT
d_gene: TRBD2
len: 15
abundance: NA
j_gene: TRBJ2-3
v_gene: TRBV4-1

CDR3aa: CASSSPRDTDTQYF
CDR3nt: TGTGCCAGCAGCTCCCCCCGAGACACAGATACGCAGTATTTT
d_gene: NA
len: 14
abundance: NA
j_gene: TRBJ2-3
v_gene: TRBV11-3

CDR3aa: CASSKRSGLPPETQYF
CDR3nt: TGTGCCAGCAGCAAAAGATCGGGACTCCCGCCGGAGACCCAGTACTTC
d_gene: NA
len: 16
abundance: NA
j_gene: TRBJ2-5
v_gene: TRBV6-2/TRBV6-3

CDR3aa: CASSFPGRPSGKKTPYEQYF
CDR3nt: TGTGCCAGCAGCTTCCCCGGCCGGCCTAGCGGGAAAAAAACGCCCTACGAGCAGTACTTC
d_gene: NA
len: 20
abundance: NA
j_gene: TRBJ2-7
v_gene: TRBV21-1

CDR3aa: CASSRGTGQETQYF
CDR3nt: TGTGCCAGCAGCCGCGGGACTGGGCAAGAGACCCAGTACTTC
d_gene: NA
len: 14
abundance: few
j_gene: TRBJ2-5
v_gene: TRBV5-4

CDR3aa: CASSFAPGGPYEQYF
CDR3nt: TGTGCCAGCAGCTTTGCCCCGGGGGGACCCTACGAGCAGTACTTC
d_gene: TRBD2
len: 15
abundance: once
j_gene: TRBJ2-7
v_gene: TRBV7-2

CDR3aa: CASSSLTGIYEQYF
CDR3nt: TGTGCCAGCAGTTCCTTGACAGGGATCTACGAGCAGTACTTC
d_gene: TRBD1
len: 14
abundance: NA
j_gene: TRBJ2-7
v_gene: TRBV27

CDR3aa: CASSLAGGPGETQYF
CDR3nt: TGTGCCAGCAGCTTAGCGGGAGGGCCAGGGGAGACCCAGTACTTC
d_gene: TRBD2
len: 15
abundance: NA
j_gene: TRBJ2-5
v_gene: TRBV7-3

CDR3aa: CASSTTSGGGETQYF
CDR3nt: TGTGCCAGTAGTACCACTAGCGGTGGGGGCGAGACCCAGTACTTC
d_gene: TRBD2
len: 15
abundance: NA
j_gene: TRBJ2-5
v_gene: TRBV19

CDR3aa: CASKREGFEQFF
CDR3nt: TGTGCCAGCAAGCGGGAGGGGTTTGAGCAGTTCTTC
d_gene: TRBD2
len: 12
abundance: NA
j_gene: TRBJ2-1
v_gene: TRBV19

CDR3aa: CASKGQVNTGELFF
CDR3nt: TGCGCCAGCAAGGGACAGGTTAACACCGGGGAGCTGTTTTTT
d_gene: TRBD1
len: 14
abundance: NA
j_gene: TRBJ2-2
v_gene: TRBV5-1

CDR3aa: CATSDPQGNTEAFF
CDR3nt: TGTGCCACCAGTGATCCACAGGGAAACACTGAAGCTTTCTTT
d_gene: NA
len: 14
abundance: NA
j_gene: TRBJ1-1
v_gene: TRBV24-1

CDR3aa: CASSVRQENTEAFF
CDR3nt: TGTGCCAGCAGTGTCAGACAGGAGAACACTGAAGCTTTCTTT
d_gene: NA
len: 14
abundance: NA
j_gene: TRBJ1-1
v_gene: TRBV9

CDR3aa: CASSYPGADNEQFF
CDR3nt: TGTGCCAGCAGTTACCCGGGAGCGGACAATGAGCAGTTCTTC
d_gene: NA
len: 14
abundance: NA
j_gene: TRBJ2-1
v_gene: TRBV6-5

CDR3aa: CASSSQGYSYEQYF
CDR3nt: TGTGCCAGCAGTTCTCAGGGCTACTCCTACGAGCAGTACTTC
d_gene: NA
len: 14
abundance: NA
j_gene: TRBJ2-7
v_gene: TRBV25-1

CDR3aa: CASSYSRGYNEQFF
CDR3nt: TGTGCCAGCAGTTACTCGCGGGGCTACAATGAGCAGTTCTTC
d_gene: NA
len: 14
abundance: NA
j_gene: TRBJ2-1
v_gene: TRBV6-5

CDR3aa: CASSLSDRGRAEAFF
CDR3nt: TGTGCCAGCAGCCTATCAGACAGGGGGAGGGCTGAAGCTTTCTTT
d_gene: TRBD1
len: 15
abundance: NA
j_gene: TRBJ1-1
v_gene: TRBV3-1/TRBV3-2

CDR3aa: CASGMGHPRTDTQYF
CDR3nt: TGTGCTAGTGGGATGGGACACCCACGCACAGATACGCAGTATTTT
d_gene: NA
len: 15
abundance: NA
j_gene: TRBJ2-3
v_gene: TRBV12-5

CDR3aa: CASKEGAGVGETQYF
CDR3nt: TGTGCCAGCAAGGAGGGGGCTGGGGTCGGAGAGACCCAGTACTTC
d_gene: NA
len: 15
abundance: NA
j_gene: TRBJ2-5
v_gene: TRBV6-5

CDR3aa: CASSANSQGNNQPQHF
CDR3nt: TGTGCCAGTAGTGCAAATTCACAGGGGAACAATCAGCCCCAGCATTTT
d_gene: TRBD1
len: 16
abundance: NA
j_gene: TRBJ1-5
v_gene: TRBV19

CDR3aa: CASSGPRTGSF
CDR3nt: TGTGCCAGCAGTGGACCGAGGACAGGTAGCTTC
d_gene: TRBD1
len: 11
abundance: few
j_gene: TRBJ2-7
v_gene: TRBV28

CDR3aa: CASSLVWQGVHEQYF
CDR3nt: TGTGCCAGCAGCTTAGTCTGGCAGGGGGTACACGAGCAGTACTTC
d_gene: TRBD1
len: 15
abundance: NA
j_gene: TRBJ2-7
v_gene: TRBV11-2

CDR3aa: CASSTRDKYNEQFF
CDR3nt: TGTGCCAGCAGCACCCGGGACAAGTACAATGAGCAGTTCTTC
d_gene: NA
len: 14
abundance: few
j_gene: TRBJ2-1
v_gene: TRBV3-1/TRBV3-2

CDR3aa: CATSHSLRTSGNEQFF
CDR3nt: TGTGCCACCAGTCATAGTCTTCGGACTAGCGGTAATGAGCAGTTCTTC
d_gene: TRBD2
len: 16
abundance: once
j_gene: TRBJ2-1
v_gene: TRBV24-1

CDR3aa: CASSPEGLSYEQYF
CDR3nt: TGCGCCAGCAGCCCGGAGGGCCTCTCCTACGAGCAGTACTTC
d_gene: NA
len: 14
abundance: NA
j_gene: TRBJ2-7
v_gene: TRBV5-1